Described below is a single T cell receptor (beta chain) sequence and its context. This sample was included in a study of T cell responses to AZD1222 COVID-19 vaccine. Profiled with immunoSEQ multiplex PCR; TCRdb holds only in-frame clones, not every one. The repertoire holds under 130,000 clones, with roughly nine tenths as singletons. This CDR3 is 11 amino acids long. The V gene lost 2 bases and the J gene lost 4 bases, with 4 bases spanning the gap. Germline V gene data show CDR1 as GTSNPN and CDR2 as SVGIG (reference sequence). The chain carries TRBV30 and TRBJ2-3; no clear D. This TCR was sampled from an adult in good health. The starting material was peripheral blood, obtained on day 0 of AZD1222 vaccination. CDR3 in amino acids: CAWSWPDTQYF. CDR3 nucleotide sequence: TGTGCCTGGAGTTGGCCAGATACGCAGTATTTT. The complete variable domain, with remaining parts taken from reference TRBV30 and TRBJ2-3, reads SQTIHQWPATLVQPVGSPLSLECTVEGTSNPNLYWYRQAAGRGLQLLFYSVGIGQISSEVPQNLSASRPQDRQFILSSKKLLLSDSGFYLCAWSWPDTQYFGPGTRLTVL.